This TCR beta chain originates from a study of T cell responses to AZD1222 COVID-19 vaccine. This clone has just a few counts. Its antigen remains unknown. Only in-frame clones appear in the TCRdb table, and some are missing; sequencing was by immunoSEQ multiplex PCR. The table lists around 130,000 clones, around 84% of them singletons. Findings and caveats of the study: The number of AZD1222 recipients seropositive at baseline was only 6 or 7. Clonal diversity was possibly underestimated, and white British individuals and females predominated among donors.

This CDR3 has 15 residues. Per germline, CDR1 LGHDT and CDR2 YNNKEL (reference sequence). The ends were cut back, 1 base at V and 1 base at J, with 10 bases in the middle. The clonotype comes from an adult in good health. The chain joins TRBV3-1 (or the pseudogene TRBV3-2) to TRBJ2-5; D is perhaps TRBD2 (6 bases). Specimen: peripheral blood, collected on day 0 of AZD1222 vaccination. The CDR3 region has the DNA TGTGCCAGCAGCCAAGGAATCGGGAGCCAAGAGACCCAGTACTTC. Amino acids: CASSQGIGSQETQYF.